What follows are 14 T cell receptor beta chains derived from one specimen sequenced in a study of CD8 T cells in Susac syndrome. With random hexamers, reverse transcription was performed on about 0.5 to 1 ug of RNA. One entry per CDR3 protein results from TCRdb running MiXCR on the immunoSEQ multiplex PCR reads. The sample lists about 300,000 distinct CDR3 sequences, roughly 85% occurring once. The specimen sequenced was CD8+ T cells from PBMCs. The receptors derive from a human donor with multiple sclerosis.

The V and J genes are TRBV6-5 and TRBJ2-3; 9 bases align to TRBD1. The CDR3 length is 15 residues. V shed 5 bases, J shed 2 bases, and the junction held 5 bases outside the gene matches. Germline V lookup: CDR1 MNHEY, CDR2 SVGAGI. The CDR3 bases are TGTGCCAGCAGTCGGGACAGGGCCCTCACAGATACGCAGTATTTT. Its protein is CASSRDRALTDTQYF.

This clonotype was counted between two and nine times. CDR3 nucleotides: TGTGCCAGCAGCTGGGACGCGGGAGGCACAGATACGCAGTATTTT. This sequence encodes CASSWDAGGTDTQYF. This rearrangement joins TRBV7-2 to TRBJ2-3; 7 positions match TRBD2. Germline-derived CDR1 and CDR2 are SGHTA and FQGNSA. Trimming removed 4 bases from V and 1 base from J; junction bases left unmatched: 5. The CDR3 length is 15 residues.

The chain uses TRBV11-2 and TRBJ2-5, with 9 bases identical to TRBD2. CDR1 is SGHAT, CDR2 FQNNGV, per germline. The CDR3 is 15 residues long. V was pared by 6 bases and J by 2 bases, with 7 bases of the junction left unmatched. The chain's CDR3 is CASRGGTSRQETQYF. The CDR3 coding sequence is TGTGCCAGCAGGGGGGGGACTAGCAGGCAAGAGACCCAGTACTTC.

V is TRBV28 and J is TRBJ2-5; no clear D gene. Germline V gives CDR1 MDHEN, CDR2 SYDVKM. V dropped 3 bases and J dropped 1 base, with 9 bases sitting between them. The CDR3 is made up of 14 amino acids. The CDR3 coding sequence is TGTGCCAGCAGTTTGGCTCAAACCCAAGAGACCCAGTACTTC. This encodes CASSLAQTQETQYF.

There are a few counts of this clonotype. V usage is TRBV5-6 and J usage is TRBJ2-7; weak D call: TRBD2 (6 bases). The germline V gene has CDR1 SGHDT and CDR2 YYEEEE. The V gene lost 2 bases and the J gene lost 3 bases, with 12 bases spanning the gap. The CDR3 is 14 residues long. The CDR3 coding sequence is TGTGCCAGCAGCTTCGGGGGAAAGGTCTACGAGCAGTACTTC. This encodes CASSFGGKVYEQYF.

The chain links TRBV25-1 to TRBJ2-7; D gene uncertain. The CDR3 consists of 14 residues. From germline, CDR1 is MGHDK and CDR2 SYGVNS. V dropped 1 base and J dropped 0 bases, with 7 bases sitting between them. The CDR3, as DNA: TGTGCCAGCAGTGAATTAGACGGCTCCTACGAGCAGTACTTC. This codes for CASSELDGSYEQYF.

The rearrangement links TRBV12-3 or TRBV12-4 to TRBJ2-1; 8 bases are shared with TRBD1. The CDR3 consists of 12 residues. The V and J ends lost 4 bases and 14 bases, in that order; junction bases with no gene match: 7. CDR3 protein: CASSSAGGTEFF. The CDR3 DNA reads as TGTGCCAGCAGTTCCGCAGGGGGCACGGAGTTCTTC.

The V gene is TRBV20-1, the J gene TRBJ2-7; D remains unclear. CDR1 DFQATT and CDR2 SNEGSKA come from the germline V gene (reference sequence). V gave up 4 bases and J gave up 4 bases, with 23 bases separating them. The CDR3 contains 16 residues. The CDR3 DNA reads TGCAGTGCTACTCGGGCCAGATTCCCTCTTACTTACGAGCAGTACTTC. It translates to CSATRARFPLTYEQYF.

In this sample, this clonotype turned up a few times. CDR3 DNA: TGTGCCAGCAGCTTGGCAACTAGCGGCTACAATGAGCAGTTCTTC. Its translation: CASSLATSGYNEQFF. V is TRBV5-4 and J is TRBJ2-1; 8 nucleotides agree with TRBD2. CDR1 and CDR2 from the germline V gene are SGHNT and YYREEE (reference sequence). The CDR3 covers 15 residues. V lost 0 bases and J lost 3; bases outside the gene matches: 2.

The chain carries TRBV13 and TRBJ2-1; 14 bases are shared with TRBD2. Germline CDR1 PRHDT, CDR2 FYEKMQ (reference sequence). CDR3 length: 16 amino acids. With 7 bases clipped from V and 0 bases from J, the junction kept 2 bases outside the gene matches. This CDR3 is CASTGTSGSSYNEQFF. DNA of the CDR3: TGTGCCAGCACCGGGACTAGCGGGAGCTCCTACAATGAGCAGTTCTTC.

This rearrangement joins TRBV27 to TRBJ2-1; no reliable D call. The V end was cut by 0 bases, the J end by 9 bases, with 9 bases between. Looked up from germline, CDR1 is MNHEY and CDR2 is SMNVEV (reference sequence). This CDR3 contains 13 residues. Here the CDR3 DNA reads TGTGCCAGCAGTTTATCGGTCGGAGTTGAGCAGTTCTTC. Its translation: CASSLSVGVEQFF.

The V and J genes are TRBV6-2 or TRBV6-3 and TRBJ2-7, with D perhaps TRBD1 (5 bases). V lost 0 bases and J lost 3, with 15 bases in between. Germline CDR1 and CDR2: MNHEY and SVGEGT. The CDR3 is made up of 16 amino acids. The CDR3 nucleotides are TGTGCCAGCAGTTACTCCCAGGGCACAACCCTCTACGAGCAGTACTTC. Protein sequence: CASSYSQGTTLYEQYF.

This chain joins TRBV30 and TRBJ2-1, with 7 bases that match TRBD2. The CDR3 has 17 residues. V shed 2 bases, J shed 5 bases, and the junction held 15 bases outside the gene matches. The germline V gene encodes CDR1 GTSNPN and CDR2 SVGIG (reference sequence). Written as DNA, the CDR3 is TGTGCCTGGAGTCACCCCGGGAGGCACCCGTTTAACAATGAGCAGTTCTTC. This encodes CAWSHPGRHPFNNEQFF.

This chain links TRBV10-1 with TRBJ2-7; D is uncertain. Looked up from germline, CDR1 is WNHNN and CDR2 is SYGVQD (reference sequence). CDR3 size: 13 residues. V lost 2 bases and J 3 bases, leaving 8 bases between the germline ends. The CDR3, as DNA: TGCGCCAGCAGTGAGGACACGGACTACGAGCAGTACTTC. Its protein is CASSEDTDYEQYF.